This TCR beta chain emerged from a study of human T cells and chemical hapten exposure. Study-level findings and limits: With regard to DPC sensitization, TCRs above 1 in 1000 frequency did not change.

The CDR3 loop spans 16 amino acids. V was cut by 4 bases and J by 0 bases, with 14 bases left in between. The germline gives CDR1 SGDLS, CDR2 YYNGEE. TCRdb itself ran the RACE reads through MiXCR, one entry per CDR3 protein. The sample includes about 380,000 distinct CDR3 sequences, approximately 5.1% seen only once; the top ten take 2.5% to 3%. Only a few counts were recorded for this clonotype. The target antigen is unknown. Described time point: pre-sensitization, week 0. Treatment in this sample: therapeutic diphenylcyclopropenone sensitization with weekly scalp DPC. Sequenced material: whole blood, taken in connection with sensitization to the hapten diphenylcyclopropenone (DPC). The chain joins TRBV9 to TRBJ2-4; D not certain. The clonotype originates from a woman between 50 and 59 years old with alopecia areata. Some clones in this sample may be carry-over from other donors' samples. DNA of the CDR3: TGTGCCAGCAGCCCATCTCTTAGGACAGCCAAAAACATTCAGTACTTC. This gives the protein CASSPSLRTAKNIQYF. Based on the CDR3 plus reference TRBV9 and TRBJ2-4, the full variable domain is DSGVTQTPKHLITATGQRVTLRCSPRSGDLSVYWYQQSLDQGLQFLIQYYNGEERAKGNILERFSAQQFPDLHSELNLSSLELGDSALYFCASSPSLRTAKNIQYFGAGTRLSVL.